Listed here are 17 T cell receptor beta chains from one sample, sequenced in a study of T cells in Graves' hyperthyroidism and ophthalmopathy. What was amplified from RNA transcripts were TCR beta CDR3 regions. The TCR CDR3 first-round RT-PCR relied on the HTBI primer set. One entry per CDR3 protein, called by TCRdb with MiXCR from the multiplex PCR reads. This table has some 620,000 distinct CDR3 sequences, around 15% appearing once. The specimen was blood. Receptors originate from a woman under 40 with Graves' hyperthyroidism.

This clonotype was counted between two and nine times. This chain connects TRBV10-3 to TRBJ2-2; D unresolved. V gave up 4 bases and J gave up 1 base, with 7 bases separating them. Germline V gene data show CDR1 as ENHRY and CDR2 as SYGVKD. CDR3 length: 14 amino acids. The CDR3 sequence is CAISVSGNTGELFF. CDR3 nucleotide sequence: TGTGCCATCAGTGTTTCAGGGAACACCGGGGAGCTGTTTTTT.

This clonotype was detected many times. This sequence joins TRBV11-1 and TRBJ2-7; TRBD2 might be the D (5 bases). The CDR3 runs to 14 residues. V lost 0 bases to trimming and J lost 2 bases, with 8 bases between them. Germline V gene sequence: CDR1 SGHAT, CDR2 FQDESV (reference sequence). The CDR3 sequence is CASSLADGTYEQYF. CDR3 in DNA: TGTGCCAGCAGCTTAGCGGACGGGACCTACGAGCAGTACTTC.

This clonotype occurred many times. This chain connects TRBV7-2 to TRBJ2-3; maybe TRBD1 (6 bases). Germline V gives CDR1 SGHTA, CDR2 FQGNSA. The CDR3 is 15 amino acids. V lost 5 bases and J 2 bases, leaving 14 bases between the germline ends. CDR3 bases: TGTGCCAGCAGCCCTGAGGGGGTCCCCACAGATACGCAGTATTTT. Its translation: CASSPEGVPTDTQYF.

V gene TRBV6-1 combines with J gene TRBJ1-3; D is ambiguous. Germline values: CDR1 MNHNS, CDR2 SASEGT. V shed 4 bases and J shed 0 bases, with 19 bases lying between them. There are 18 residues in the CDR3. The CDR3 spells CASSALSRALGSGNTIYF. For the CDR3, the DNA is TGTGCCAGCAGTGCCTTATCGAGGGCTCTGGGCTCTGGAAACACCATATATTTT.

This clonotype came up many times. The rearrangement uses TRBV28 and TRBJ1-1, with D uncertain. V dropped 3 bases and J dropped 3 bases, with 2 bases sitting between them. The CDR3 consists of 11 residues. Germline-derived CDR1 and CDR2 are MDHEN and SYDVKM. CDR3 bases: TGTGCCAGCAGTTTTTACACTGAAGCTTTCTTT. Translated, it gives CASSFYTEAFF.

This clonotype was recorded at least ten times. V is TRBV20-1 and J is TRBJ1-1, with 8 bases that match TRBD1. Germline V gene lookup returns CDR1 DFQATT and CDR2 SNEGSKA (reference sequence). V gave up 4 bases and J gave up 6 bases; unmatched junction bases: 10. The CDR3 covers 14 residues. CDR3 residues: CSATEDREGPEAFF. Here the CDR3 DNA reads TGCAGTGCTACCGAGGACAGGGAGGGTCCTGAAGCTTTCTTT.

This clonotype was counted at least ten times. This chain joins TRBV28 and TRBJ2-3, with TRBD1 identical over 11 bases. The V and J ends lost 2 bases and 4 bases, in that order; junction bases with no gene match: 2. Germline CDR1 and CDR2: MDHEN and SYDVKM. The CDR3 sequence is 15 residues long. CDR3 nucleotide sequence: TGTGCCAGCAGTTTAGCGGGACAGGGGGCAGATACGCAGTATTTT. Protein product: CASSLAGQGADTQYF.

J is TRBJ2-3 and V is TRBV10-3, with TRBD2 matching 8 bases. CDR1 and CDR2 (germline): ENHRY, SYGVKD. V shed 5 bases and J 4 bases; nucleotides not matched to a gene: 2. This CDR3 has 13 residues. The CDR3 loop is CAISSSGADTQYF. DNA for the CDR3: TGTGCCATCAGTAGTAGCGGGGCAGATACGCAGTATTTT.

The rearrangement joins TRBV16 to TRBJ2-7; D ambiguous. The CDR3 extends over 14 amino acids. V dropped 4 bases and J dropped 2 bases, with 12 bases sitting between them. CDR1 KGHSY and CDR2 FQNENV come from the germline V gene. CDR3 sequence (DNA): TGTGCCAGCAGCCCGTCCGCGAGGACCTACGAGCAGTACTTC. It codes for CASSPSARTYEQYF.

The chain employs TRBV28 and TRBJ1-2, with a tentative D call TRBD1 (6 bases). V shed 5 bases and J shed 7 bases, with 17 bases lying between them. CDR3 length equals 14 residues. Germline-derived CDR1 and CDR2 are MDHEN and SYDVKM. CDR3 DNA sequence: TGTGCCAGCAGTGTGGGGGGGCGCTCGGGTGGCTACACCTTC. As protein: CASSVGGRSGGYTF.

The genes are TRBV19 and TRBJ2-3; a possible D gene is TRBD2 (6 bases). This CDR3 has 15 amino acids. The germline V gene encodes CDR1 LNHDA and CDR2 SQIVND (reference sequence). The V gene lost 1 base and the J gene lost 3 bases, with 11 bases spanning the gap. The CDR3 sequence: CASSIGAGVTDTQYF. The CDR3 DNA is TGTGCCAGTAGTATAGGAGCGGGCGTTACAGATACGCAGTATTTT.

This clonotype was detected ten times or more. This chain connects TRBV7-3 to TRBJ2-3; possibly TRBD2 for D (5 bases). Germline CDR1 is SGHTA and CDR2 is FQGTGA. V lost 5 bases and J lost 6, with 21 bases in between. The CDR3 loop spans 16 amino acids. The CDR3 sequence is CASSIAARSEVDTQYF. The CDR3 nucleotides are TGTGCCAGCAGCATTGCCGCTCGGTCGGAGGTGGATACGCAGTATTTT. The complete variable domain, with remaining parts taken from reference TRBV7-3 and TRBJ2-3, reads GAGVSQTPSNKVTEKGKYVELRCDPISGHTALYWYRQSLGQGPEFLIYFQGTGAADDSGLPNDRFFAVRPEGSVSTLKIQRTERGDSAVYLCASSIAARSEVDTQYFGPGTRLTVL.

This clonotype was found many times. The V call is TRBV7-9, the J call TRBJ2-1; D is uncertain. This CDR3 is built from 12 residues. Germline CDR1 and CDR2: SEHNR and FQNEAQ (reference sequence). Trimming stripped 5 bases from V and 10 bases from J, with 12 bases between. The CDR3 bases are TGTGCCAGCAGCACAACCCGTGCGGAGCAGTTCTTC. It specifies CASSTTRAEQFF.

Of note for this clonotype: A much larger clonotype is one base distant, so this may be a read error. The chain is built from TRBV12-3 or TRBV12-4 and TRBJ1-4, with no clear D. The CDR3 contains 11 residues. CDR3 region: CASGTDEKLFF. CDR3 sequence (DNA): TGTGCCAGTGGAACTGATGAAAAACTGTTTTTT.

The chain carries TRBV6-2 or TRBV6-3 and TRBJ2-2; D gene unclear. Germline CDR1 reads MNHEY; CDR2 reads SVGEGT. V lost 7 bases, J lost 7 bases, and 7 bases lay in between. CDR3 length equals 11 residues. The CDR3 DNA reads as TGTGCCAGCACCACGGACGGGGAGCTGTTTTTT. Translated: CASTTDGELFF.

This clonotype was observed many times. The rearrangement links TRBV10-3 to TRBJ2-7; the match to TRBD2 covers 13 bases. CDR1 is ENHRY, CDR2 SYGVKD, per germline. With V trimmed by 8 bases and J by 2 bases, 0 bases remained unmatched. The CDR3 contains 13 residues. CDR3 nucleotides: TGTGCCATCGGGACTAGCGGGGCCTACGAGCAGTACTTC. Translated, it gives CAIGTSGAYEQYF.

This clonotype has a count of ten or more. The V call is TRBV28, the J call TRBJ1-1; tentatively, D is TRBD1 (5 bases). The CDR3 runs to 13 residues. V was trimmed by 6 bases and J by 3 bases, leaving 11 bases between them. CDR1 MDHEN and CDR2 SYDVKM come from the germline V gene. As DNA, the CDR3 is TGTGCCAGCAGGGGGCCCGGGTACACTGAAGCTTTCTTT. It encodes CASRGPGYTEAFF.